Shown below are 11 T cell receptor beta chains from a single sample sequenced in a study of blood T cell repertoires in COVID-19 (dated by TCRdb to 2020 to 2021). Receptor libraries were prepared by the immunoSEQ multiplex PCR assay. The clones in this table, taken by TCRdb from immuneACCESS, are in-frame only. Not every clone is retained; where verified, under half of the shortfall comes from an unresolved V gene, and the cause of the rest is unknown. The sample table contains 25,000 to 30,000 clones; only one count was recorded for less than 85% of them. Under 2% of the sample comes from the top ten. Sequenced: peripheral blood. These receptors all stem from a man of 80 years or more with active or convalescent COVID-19.

The J gene is TRBJ1-4, the V gene TRBV11-2, with D perhaps TRBD1 (6 bases). Germline V lookup: CDR1 SGHAT, CDR2 FQNNGV. V dropped 3 bases and J dropped 8 bases, with 19 bases sitting between them. The CDR3 loop spans 16 amino acids. The CDR3 coding sequence is TGTGCCAGCAGCTTGGCCGGACAGACCTCTTCCGAAAAACTGTTTTTT. Its protein is CASSLAGQTSSEKLFF.

The chain joins TRBV14 to TRBJ2-7; D is undetermined. The CDR3 is made up of 12 amino acids. CDR1 and CDR2 from the germline V gene are SGHDN and FVKESK. V gave up 3 bases and J gave up 4 bases, with 7 bases separating them. This CDR3 is CASSQSGYEQYF. The CDR3 DNA reads TGTGCCAGCAGCCAGTCAGGTTACGAGCAGTACTTC.

V and J are TRBV28 and TRBJ1-2; 10 positions agree with TRBD1. CDR1 and CDR2 (germline): MDHEN, SYDVKM. J gave up 7 bases and V 1 base, and 6 bases lay outside the gene matches. The CDR3 totals 15 residues. The CDR3 region has the DNA TGTGCCAGCAGTTTATCCGCAGGACAGGGGGGTGGCTACACCTTC. It codes for CASSLSAGQGGGYTF.

The chain is built from TRBV18 and TRBJ2-7, with D possibly matching TRBD1 (6 bases). CDR3 length: 14 amino acids. The V gene's germline CDR1 is KGHSH and CDR2 LQKENI. V was trimmed by 2 bases and J by 7 bases, leaving 15 bases between them. In nucleotides, the CDR3 is TGTGCCAGCTCACCAGGGGGCGCCTTGGGGGAGCAGTACTTC. Protein product: CASSPGGALGEQYF.

This clone appeared a few times. The rearrangement links TRBV7-2 to TRBJ1-5; D gene uncertain. Germline V gives CDR1 SGHTA, CDR2 FQGNSA. CDR3 size: 18 residues. The V end lost 5 bases, the J end lost 1 base, and 21 bases lay between the germline ends. CDR3 DNA sequence: TGTGCCAGCAGCACGCGAGGGCACCTGGAAGGGAGCAATCAGCCCCAGCATTTT. Translated, it gives CASSTRGHLEGSNQPQHF. The whole variable domain, filled in from reference TRBV7-2 and TRBJ1-5, reads GAGVSQSPSNKVTEKGKDVELRCDPISGHTALYWYRQSLGQGLEFLIYFQGNSAPDKSGLPSDRFSAERTGGSVSTLTIQRTQQEDSAVYLCASSTRGHLEGSNQPQHFGDGTRLSIL.

The chain joins TRBV19 to TRBJ1-1; D is undetermined. V shed 6 bases and J shed 0 bases, with 11 bases lying between them. CDR1 LNHDA and CDR2 SQIVND come from the germline V gene (reference sequence). The CDR3 totals 14 residues. Here the CDR3 DNA reads TGTGCCAGTAGCCAGAGCGGGGTGAACACTGAAGCTTTCTTT. Residues: CASSQSGVNTEAFF.

V is TRBV7-8 and J is TRBJ2-5, with D tentatively TRBD2 (5 bases). CDR3 length: 15 amino acids. The V end lost 4 bases, the J end lost 4 bases, and 16 bases lay between the germline ends. The germline V gene has CDR1 SGHVS and CDR2 FQNEAQ. CDR3 protein: CASSYSVGSGETQYF. The CDR3 nucleotides read TGTGCCAGCAGCTACTCGGTGGGGAGCGGAGAGACCCAGTACTTC. Full variable domain (missing parts from reference TRBV7-8 and TRBJ2-5): GAGVSQSPRYKVAKRGQDVALRCDPISGHVSLFWYQQALGQGPEFLTYFQNEAQLDKSGLPSDRFFAERPEGSVSTLKIQRTQQEDSAVYLCASSYSVGSGETQYFGPGTRLLVL.

This clone showed up just once. The chain recombines TRBV7-8 with TRBJ1-1; TRBD1 agrees at 7 bases. CDR1 and CDR2 (germline): SGHVS, FQNEAQ. The length of the CDR3 is 13 residues. Losses at the gene ends were 4 bases for V and 10 bases for J; bases not matched to a gene: 9. The CDR3 coding sequence is TGTGCCAGCAGCTCAGTGGCAGGGGGAGCAGCTTTCTTT. Its translation is CASSSVAGGAAFF.

The CDR3 loop reads CASSLLGFLDTQYF. In DNA, the CDR3 is TGTGCCAGCAGCTTGCTAGGCTTTTTGGATACGCAGTATTTT. The chain combines TRBV2 with TRBJ2-3; no firm D call. The CDR3 is 14 amino acids. The germline V and J ends were trimmed by 6 bases and 6 bases, with 16 bases remaining between them. The germline gives CDR1 SNHLY, CDR2 FYNNEI.

This sequence joins TRBV27 and TRBJ2-5, with 16 nucleotides matching TRBD2. J lost 5 bases, V lost 0 bases, and 9 bases had no gene match. Germline V gives CDR1 MNHEY, CDR2 SMNVEV (reference sequence). The CDR3 is 19 residues long. Written as DNA, the CDR3 is TGTGCCAGCAGTTTATCGATAGGGACTAGCGGGAGGGCCAAGGAGACCCAGTACTTC. It translates to CASSLSIGTSGRAKETQYF.

This clone was seen more than once but under ten times. CDR3 region: CASSSDIRGVTQYF. The CDR3 DNA sequence: TGTGCCAGCAGCTCAGATATCCGCGGTGTTACGCAGTATTTT. The chain couples TRBV11-2 to TRBJ2-3; unclear D gene. Trimming pared 4 bases from V and 8 bases from J, leaving 16 bases between. The CDR3 is 14 residues long. Germline V gene sequence: CDR1 SGHAT, CDR2 FQNNGV.